The clone carrying this TCR beta chain was seen a few times. The antigen is unknown. Replicate PCRs for sorted subsets used approximately 190 ng DNA; this equaled tens of thousands of T cell genomes. Profiling relied on immunoSEQ multiplex PCR, and the TCRdb table lists in-frame clones only, not all of them. Here the sample spans around 2.3 million clones, approximately 96% being singletons. The CDR3 covers 12 residues. V lost 6 bases and J lost 5; bases outside the gene matches: 4. Germline V lookup: CDR1 SNHLY, CDR2 FYNNEI. These data belong to a study of shared clonotypes between healthy human individuals. Study-level results: Unshared clonotypes carried lower generation probabilities than those common to all four donors. Rarefaction revealed incomplete sorted-subset sequencing despite large depth.

Sequenced material: naive CD4+ T cells sorted from blood. Subset of the sample: CD45RA+ positively selected. The chain has TRBV2 and TRBJ2-7; 7 bases align to TRBD2. This TCR derives from a man between 18 and 29 years old in good health. The DNA of the CDR3 is TGTGCCAGCAGGCCCAGCGGGGACGAGCAGTACTTC. Its translation is CASRPSGDEQYF.